Listed here are 28 T cell receptor beta chains from one sample, sequenced in a study of blood T cell repertoires in COVID-19. Measured with immunoSEQ multiplex PCR; TCRdb has only the in-frame clones, and not every one. The sample records about 120,000 clones, around nine tenths being singletons. Sequenced sample: peripheral blood. The receptor set was obtained from a man aged 40-49 years with acute or convalescent COVID-19.

The V and J genes are TRBV6-5 and TRBJ2-7; TRBD1 aligns across 8 bases. V was pared by 4 bases and J by 3 bases, with 5 bases of the junction left unmatched. From germline, CDR1 is MNHEY and CDR2 SVGAGI. This CDR3 region has 14 residues. The CDR3 nucleotides read TGTGCCAGCAGTTTGGACAGGGCCGACTACGAGCAGTACTTC. Translation: CASSLDRADYEQYF.

This clone was counted a few times. The chain uses TRBV19 and TRBJ1-1, with 8 bases fitting TRBD1. Germline lookup yields CDR1 LNHDA and CDR2 SQIVND (reference sequence). J gave up 5 bases and V 2 bases, and 10 bases lay outside the gene matches. The CDR3 spans 16 residues. The CDR3 is CASSIIPGQGRTEAFF. CDR3 DNA: TGTGCCAGTAGTATAATTCCCGGACAGGGAAGGACTGAAGCTTTCTTT.

The chain employs TRBV6-5 and TRBJ1-1; 9 nucleotides agree with TRBD1. This CDR3 spans 15 amino acids. Germline V CDR1 and CDR2: MNHEY, SVGAGI. With 6 bases clipped from V and 3 bases from J, the junction kept 8 bases outside the gene matches. CDR3: CASRSLYRGHTEAFF. CDR3 bases: TGTGCCAGCAGGTCTCTCTACAGGGGGCACACTGAAGCTTTCTTT.

This clone came up a few times. This chain connects TRBV19 to TRBJ2-1; D gene ambiguous. V dropped 6 bases and J dropped 4 bases, with 19 bases sitting between them. Per germline, CDR1 LNHDA and CDR2 SQIVND (reference sequence). The CDR3 has 16 amino acids. CDR3 nucleotide sequence: TGTGCCAGTAGGTCCGACAATGAAGGAATGTACAATGAGCAGTTCTTC. As protein: CASRSDNEGMYNEQFF.

V usage is TRBV30 and J usage is TRBJ1-5; tentatively, D is TRBD1 (6 bases). The ends were cut back, 0 bases at V and 5 bases at J, with 14 bases in the middle. This CDR3 is built from 15 residues. Germline lookup yields CDR1 GTSNPN and CDR2 SVGIG (reference sequence). The CDR3 sequence: CAWSVLWGLDQPQHF. The CDR3 DNA sequence: TGTGCCTGGAGTGTACTGTGGGGGCTGGATCAGCCCCAGCATTTT. Full variable domain (missing parts from reference TRBV30 and TRBJ1-5): SQTIHQWPATLVQPVGSPLSLECTVEGTSNPNLYWYRQAAGRGLQLLFYSVGIGQISSEVPQNLSASRPQDRQFILSSKKLLLSDSGFYLCAWSVLWGLDQPQHFGDGTRLSIL.

The V call is TRBV6-2 or TRBV6-3, the J call TRBJ1-1, with 10 bases lining up with TRBD1. The CDR3 has 18 amino acids. The germline gives CDR1 MNHEY, CDR2 SVGEGT. Trimming removed 5 bases from V and 1 base from J; junction bases left unmatched: 13. DNA of the CDR3: TGTGCCAGCAGTCCCACGGACAGGGGGAACCTCGGGAACACTGAAGCTTTCTTT. Protein sequence: CASSPTDRGNLGNTEAFF.

The chain combines TRBV3-1 (or the pseudogene TRBV3-2) with TRBJ1-2; weak D call: TRBD1 (6 bases). Germline CDR1 and CDR2: LGHDT and YNNKEL (reference sequence). The CDR3 is 17 residues long. V lost 0 bases and J 4 bases, leaving 18 bases between the germline ends. In DNA, the CDR3 is TGTGCCAGCAGCCAAGATAATGCGGGGGGCGATCGCTATGGCTACACCTTC. It specifies CASSQDNAGGDRYGYTF.

This clone has just one count. The chain uses TRBV5-5 and TRBJ2-3; D might be TRBD1 (6 bases). V shed 5 bases and J shed 2 bases, with 15 bases lying between them. The germline gives CDR1 SGHKS, CDR2 YYEKEE (reference sequence). The CDR3 is 15 amino acids. CDR3 nucleotide sequence: TGTGCCAGCAGGCGCAGGGGCGACGACACAGATACGCAGTATTTT. Its protein product is CASRRRGDDTDTQYF. The whole variable domain, remainder taken from reference TRBV5-5 and TRBJ2-3, is DAGVTQSPTHLIKTRGQQVTLRCSPISGHKSVSWYQQVLGQGPQFIFQYYEKEERGRGNFPDRFSARQFPNYSSELNVNALLLGDSALYLCASRRRGDDTDTQYFGPGTRLTVL.

V and J are TRBV5-6 and TRBJ2-2; 8 bases are shared with TRBD2. Losses at the gene ends were 2 bases for V and 6 bases for J; bases not matched to a gene: 12. The germline V gene has CDR1 SGHDT and CDR2 YYEEEE. CDR3 length: 17 residues. The CDR3 bases are TGTGCCAGCAGCTTACTCCCACTAGCGGCGGGGCCCGGGGAGCTGTTTTTT. It translates to CASSLLPLAAGPGELFF.

This chain uses TRBV6-5 with TRBJ2-1; no definite D call. This CDR3 contains 13 residues. Trimming took off 5 bases at V and 2 bases at J, with 7 bases between the two ends. The germline V gene encodes CDR1 MNHEY and CDR2 SVGAGI. The CDR3: CASSRVPYNEQFF. CDR3 sequence (DNA): TGTGCCAGCAGTAGAGTACCCTACAATGAGCAGTTCTTC.

The chain couples TRBV9 to TRBJ1-1; D uncertain. This CDR3 contains 14 residues. The V end was cut by 1 base, the J end by 1 base, with 8 bases between. Germline V gene lookup returns CDR1 SGDLS and CDR2 YYNGEE. The DNA for the CDR3 is TGTGCCAGCAGCGTAATACCAGGGAACACTGAAGCTTTCTTT. It is translated as CASSVIPGNTEAFF.

Worth noting for this clone: Other DNA sequences of this sample code for an identical CDR3. This chain connects TRBV5-4 to TRBJ1-2; unclear D gene. Trimming took 1 base from V and 3 from J, leaving 4 bases between them. The CDR3 consists of 12 residues. The germline V gene has CDR1 SGHNT and CDR2 YYREEE (reference sequence). DNA of the CDR3: TGTGCCAGCAGCTTGACTGACTATGGCTACACCTTC. Encoded protein: CASSLTDYGYTF.

The chain links TRBV6-5 to TRBJ1-4, with 11 positions matching TRBD1. The CDR3 covers 15 residues. V shed 6 bases and J 5 bases; nucleotides not matched to a gene: 5. The germline V gene encodes CDR1 MNHEY and CDR2 SVGAGI. This chain's CDR3 is CASSRDRGRNEKLFF. DNA of the CDR3: TGTGCCAGCAGCAGGGACAGGGGGAGAAATGAAAAACTGTTTTTT.

The chain couples TRBV6-5 to TRBJ2-1; D is unclear. The V gene lost 6 bases and the J gene lost 2 bases, with 14 bases spanning the gap. CDR1 is MNHEY and CDR2 is SVGAGI in the germline V gene. The length of the CDR3 is 15 residues. CDR3 nucleotides: TGTGCCAGCAGCCCATTAGCCCGAGCCTACAATGAGCAGTTCTTC. Translating it yields CASSPLARAYNEQFF.

The chain uses TRBV5-6 and TRBJ1-1; D unresolved. V shed 0 bases and J shed 5 bases, with 8 bases lying between them. The CDR3 totals 13 residues. The germline CDR1 and CDR2 sequences are SGHDT and YYEEEE. CDR3 bases: TGTGCCAGCAGCTTGGGGAGAGGGACTGAAGCTTTCTTT. Protein product: CASSLGRGTEAFF.

J is TRBJ2-3 and V is TRBV19, with TRBD2 identical over 7 bases. There are 15 residues in the CDR3. From germline, CDR1 is LNHDA and CDR2 SQIVND (reference sequence). The J segment lost 0 bases and the V segment lost 7 bases, leaving 7 bases of the junction unmatched. As DNA, the CDR3 is TGTGCCAGTACTAATCTAGCGGCCAGCACAGATACGCAGTATTTT. Translation gives CASTNLAASTDTQYF.

The V gene is TRBV10-3, the J gene TRBJ2-4, with D unclear. Germline assignment: CDR1 ENHRY and CDR2 SYGVKD. V gave up 5 bases and J gave up 1 base, with 9 bases separating them. The CDR3 totals 14 residues. This CDR3 is CAISPGLAKNIQYF. The CDR3 region has the DNA TGTGCCATCAGTCCGGGTTTGGCCAAAAACATTCAGTACTTC.

This clone appeared a single time. The CDR3 spells CAWSFLLAGGLNEQFF. The CDR3 region has the DNA TGTGCCTGGAGTTTTCTACTAGCGGGGGGGCTCAATGAGCAGTTCTTC. The chain links TRBV30 to TRBJ2-1; 13 nucleotides agree with TRBD2. This CDR3 region has 16 residues. The germline gives CDR1 GTSNPN, CDR2 SVGIG (reference sequence). The trim removed 2 bases at V and 6 bases at J, leaving 7 bases unmatched.

The V and J genes are TRBV27 and TRBJ1-5, with no clear D. The CDR3 totals 16 residues. Trimming removed 1 base from V and 6 bases from J, with 16 bases in between. Germline CDR1 reads MNHEY; CDR2 reads SMNVEV (reference sequence). The CDR3 spells CASSLYRPGDGQPQHF. The CDR3 DNA reads TGTGCCAGCAGTTTATATCGACCCGGAGATGGTCAGCCCCAGCATTTT.

The genes are TRBV19 and TRBJ2-7; 10 bases align to TRBD1. Trimming removed 1 base from V and 3 bases from J; junction bases left unmatched: 3. The germline V gene encodes CDR1 LNHDA and CDR2 SQIVND (reference sequence). The CDR3 length is 15 residues. CDR3 nucleotides: TGTGCCAGTAGTATAGGGGGACAGGGGTACTACGAGCAGTACTTC. Protein product: CASSIGGQGYYEQYF.

The rearrangement uses TRBV5-8 and TRBJ1-2; D is uncertain. Trimming shortened V by 2 bases and J by 7 bases, and 12 bases separated the two germline ends. The CDR3 is 13 amino acids. Germline CDR1 and CDR2: SGHTS and YDEGEE. The CDR3 sequence: CASSLRDIPGYTF. CDR3 nucleotides: TGTGCCAGCAGCTTACGGGATATTCCTGGCTACACCTTC.

In its sample, this clone was seen once. The chain has TRBV9 and TRBJ2-2, with 8 positions matching TRBD2. Germline values: CDR1 SGDLS, CDR2 YYNGEE. There are 15 residues in the CDR3. Unmatched junction bases numbered 4, after V lost 0 bases and J lost 6 bases. CDR3 amino acids: CASSVEQGLAGELFF. CDR3 nucleotides: TGTGCCAGCAGCGTAGAACAGGGACTAGCCGGGGAGCTGTTTTTT.

V gene TRBV29-1 combines with J gene TRBJ1-2, with D perhaps matching TRBD1 (5 bases). This CDR3 is built from 14 residues. Per germline, CDR1 SQVTM and CDR2 ANQGSEA. V was cut by 3 bases and J by 4 bases, with 15 bases left in between. For the CDR3, the DNA is TGCAGCGTTGATAGTGATGAAGGGGCCTATGGCTACACCTTC. Protein sequence: CSVDSDEGAYGYTF.

The chain joins TRBV25-1 to TRBJ1-4, with TRBD1 matching over 8 bases. From germline, CDR1 is MGHDK and CDR2 SYGVNS. J gave up 8 bases and V 0 bases, and 5 bases lay outside the gene matches. This CDR3 comprises 15 residues. Here the CDR3 DNA reads TGTGCCAGCAGTGAATACGGGACAGGCTCAGAAAAACTGTTTTTT. Amino acid sequence: CASSEYGTGSEKLFF.

The CDR3 here is CASSTGLAARPPYEQYF. The DNA for the CDR3 is TGCGCCAGCAGCACGGGACTAGCGGCAAGACCCCCCTACGAGCAGTACTTC. The chain has TRBV5-1 and TRBJ2-7; 11 positions agree with TRBD2. CDR3 length: 17 residues. Germline loops: CDR1 SGHRS, CDR2 YFSETQ. Trimming cost V 4 bases and J 2 bases; bases outside gene matches: 11.

The rearrangement uses TRBV7-6 and TRBJ1-1, with D possibly TRBD1 on 5 matching bases. Germline V gene sequence: CDR1 SGHVS, CDR2 FNYEAQ. This CDR3 region has 17 residues. Trimming stripped 4 bases from V and 1 base from J, with 19 bases between. CDR3 DNA sequence: TGTGCCAGCAGCTCCCCAACGGGCAGGGATCAGAACACTGAAGCTTTCTTT. Protein product: CASSSPTGRDQNTEAFF.

The CDR3 region has the DNA TGTGCCAGCAGCCCTACAGGGGGTTCTCGTGGCTACACCTTC. It specifies CASSPTGGSRGYTF. The rearrangement links TRBV7-3 to TRBJ1-2, with 8 positions matching TRBD1. The V gene's germline CDR1 is SGHTA and CDR2 FQGTGA. CDR3 length: 14 residues. V shed 5 bases and J 7 bases; nucleotides not matched to a gene: 9.

This chain joins TRBV6-5 and TRBJ2-1; 8 bases line up with TRBD1. V trimming: 7 bases; J trimming: 6 bases; junction bases outside the gene matches: 8. Per germline, CDR1 MNHEY and CDR2 SVGAGI. This CDR3 has 14 amino acids. The CDR3 loop is CASTGTGGINEQFF. The DNA for the CDR3 is TGTGCCAGCACGGGGACAGGAGGGATCAATGAGCAGTTCTTC.